This T cell receptor (beta chain) was documented in a study of identical twins. Study results and limitations: In drawing conclusions, the study used cross-sectional statistical analysis and did not follow the same donors. Cord blood's abundant beta clonotypes had fewer insertions, unlike memory repertoires.

This clonotype appeared a few times. Its antigen remains unidentified. The authors used template switching to add a universal primer site and gave cDNA unique molecular identifiers. TCRdb re-called the 5' RACE reads with MiXCR, one entry per CDR3 protein. The sample has under 300,000 distinct CDR3 sequences, about 8% seen once. The CDR3 is 16 residues long. The V gene's germline CDR1 is LGHNA and CDR2 YNFKEQ. V shed 3 bases and J shed 0 bases, with 13 bases lying between them. These data were also filed under a second study, of yellow fever vaccine responses in identical twins. Per that study: Vaccine-induced T cell responses in twins were reportedly observed to appear partly convergent, partly personalized.

The sample consisted of CD8+ T cells sorted from blood. J is TRBJ2-3 and V is TRBV4-2; D is perhaps TRBD2 (5 bases). The TCR originated in a young woman in good health. The CDR3 region has the DNA TGTGCCAGCAGCCATAGAGCGGCAACTAGCACAGATACGCAGTATTTT. This codes for CASSHRAATSTDTQYF.